This T cell receptor beta chain was sequenced in a study of cytomegalovirus exposure and HLA in healthy donors. A multiplex PCR was run with 60 Vbeta primers and 13 Jbeta primers. Method: immunoSEQ multiplex PCR; TCRdb's copy keeps in-frame clones and lacks some. The sample has 130,000 to 150,000 clones; around 80% are singletons. Points on this clone: Its cognate antigen is unknown.

Study-wide findings and caveats: The classifier, whose performance was assessed in both the original and validation cohorts, reportedly diagnosed cytomegalovirus status with high specificity and sensitivity.

Sequenced sample: PBMCs. The receptor comes from a man aged 40-49 years in good health and CMV-seropositive.

The CDR3 is CASSPQGTSAGELFF. In DNA, the CDR3 is TGTGCCAGCAGCCCCCAGGGGACTAGTGCCGGGGAGCTGTTTTTT. The chain is built from TRBV2 and TRBJ2-2; 8 nucleotides align to TRBD2. Germline lookup yields CDR1 SNHLY and CDR2 FYNNEI. The CDR3 extends over 15 amino acids. With V trimmed by 6 bases and J by 6 bases, 9 bases remained unmatched.